The 11 T cell receptor beta chains reported below all come from one sample, sequenced in a study of cytomegalovirus exposure and HLA in healthy donors. PCR primers comprised 60 Vbeta and 13 Jbeta primers. Some clones are missing from TCRdb's copy, which holds only in-frame ones; the method was immunoSEQ multiplex PCR. The top ten clones hold 4% to 5% of a sample with about 76,000 clones, around 65% of them seen once. The sample was PBMCs. Source of these receptors: a man aged 55 to 70 in good health and CMV-seropositive.

The rearrangement joins TRBV5-6 to TRBJ1-1, with a possible D match to TRBD1 (6 bases). From germline, CDR1 is SGHDT and CDR2 YYEEEE. Deletions cut 1 base from V and 3 bases from J, with 19 bases between. The CDR3 is 17 residues long. The chain's CDR3 is CASSLTGSRGGHTEAFF. The CDR3 bases are TGTGCCAGCAGCTTGACGGGCAGTAGGGGGGGACACACTGAAGCTTTCTTT.

CDR3 bases: TGTGCCAGCAGAGCAGGGGCTTCGGGGCCCCAGCATTTT. Translation gives CASRAGASGPQHF. The chain recombines TRBV2 with TRBJ1-5, with D tentatively TRBD1 (6 bases). V was clipped by 6 bases and J by 9 bases, with 15 bases between them. The length of the CDR3 is 13 residues. The germline CDR1 and CDR2 sequences are SNHLY and FYNNEI.

This clone was seen a handful of times. This rearrangement joins TRBV5-6 to TRBJ1-2, with TRBD1 matching 9 bases. CDR3 length: 14 residues. V trimming: 4 bases; J trimming: 3 bases; junction bases outside the gene matches: 4. The germline gives CDR1 SGHDT, CDR2 YYEEEE. The CDR3 DNA is TGTGCCAGCAGCATCGGACAGGGGTACTATGGCTACACCTTC. Its translation: CASSIGQGYYGYTF.

V is TRBV6-6 and J is TRBJ2-3, with D perhaps TRBD1 (6 bases). Trimming left V 9 bases short and J 3 bases short, with 10 bases between. This CDR3 has 12 amino acids. Germline-derived CDR1 and CDR2 are MNHNY and SVGAGI (reference sequence). The CDR3 DNA reads TGTGCCAGTGGACAGAGTACAGATACGCAGTATTTT. Translated: CASGQSTDTQYF.

CDR3 in amino acids: CASSLEPGNTEAFF. CDR3 nucleotides: TGTGCCAGCAGCTTGGAGCCCGGGAACACTGAAGCTTTCTTT. The J gene is TRBJ1-1, the V gene TRBV5-5; D unclear. The CDR3 has 14 residues. V was clipped by 0 bases and J by 1 base, with 7 bases between them. Germline CDR1 is SGHKS and CDR2 is YYEKEE (reference sequence).

V is TRBV10-3 and J is TRBJ2-7, with D possibly TRBD2 on 6 matching bases. The V and J ends lost 4 bases and 9 bases respectively, with 13 bases between them. Germline V gives CDR1 ENHRY, CDR2 SYGVKD. The CDR3 totals 12 residues. The CDR3 sequence: CAISGGVQGQYF. CDR3 DNA sequence: TGTGCCATCAGTGGCGGGGTTCAGGGGCAGTACTTC.

V and J are TRBV6-5 and TRBJ2-1, with TRBD2 matching over 7 bases. This CDR3 has 13 amino acids. Germline V CDR1 and CDR2: MNHEY, SVGAGI. The V and J ends lost 6 bases and 9 bases, in that order; junction bases with no gene match: 8. The CDR3 reads CASRSGGSGEQFF. Written as DNA, the CDR3 is TGTGCCAGCAGATCGGGGGGTTCCGGTGAGCAGTTCTTC.

This chain joins TRBV28 and TRBJ2-1; D is undetermined. Between the trimmed V and J ends, which lost 11 bases and 4 bases, there was a span of 12 bases. The V gene's germline CDR1 is MDHEN and CDR2 SYDVKM. The CDR3 extends over 12 amino acids. The CDR3 DNA is TGTGCCGCGGAGTCAAGTTACAATGAGCAGTTCTTC. Amino acid sequence: CAAESSYNEQFF.

This clone has only one observation. The rearrangement uses TRBV10-3 and TRBJ2-5; 9 nucleotides line up with TRBD1. The CDR3 contains 16 residues. In germline, CDR1 is ENHRY, CDR2 SYGVKD. V shed 2 bases, J shed 4 bases, and the junction held 8 bases outside the gene matches. CDR3 amino acids: CAISEEGQGVGETQYF. In nucleotides, the CDR3 is TGTGCCATCAGTGAGGAGGGACAGGGCGTCGGAGAGACCCAGTACTTC.

J is TRBJ2-7 and V is TRBV7-2; the match to TRBD1 covers 9 bases. The CDR3 sequence is 15 residues long. J lost 2 bases, V lost 5 bases, and 7 bases had no gene match. CDR1 SGHTA and CDR2 FQGNSA come from the germline V gene. The CDR3 sequence: CASSQGQGLTYEQYF. CDR3 nucleotides: TGTGCCAGCAGCCAAGGACAGGGGTTAACCTACGAGCAGTACTTC. Together with reference TRBV7-2 and TRBJ2-7, the CDR3 gives the full variable domain: GAGVSQSPSNKVTEKGKDVELRCDPISGHTALYWYRQSLGQGLEFLIYFQGNSAPDKSGLPSDRFSAERTGGSVSTLTIQRTQQEDSAVYLCASSQGQGLTYEQYFGPGTRLTVT.

The chain couples TRBV7-2 to TRBJ2-7, with D perhaps TRBD2 (6 bases). Germline V gene lookup returns CDR1 SGHTA and CDR2 FQGNSA. CDR3 length: 13 residues. Trimming took off 3 bases at V and 5 bases at J, with 11 bases between the two ends. The CDR3 DNA follows: TGTGCCAGCAGCTTGCGGGGACTCCACGAGCAGTACTTC. It encodes CASSLRGLHEQYF.